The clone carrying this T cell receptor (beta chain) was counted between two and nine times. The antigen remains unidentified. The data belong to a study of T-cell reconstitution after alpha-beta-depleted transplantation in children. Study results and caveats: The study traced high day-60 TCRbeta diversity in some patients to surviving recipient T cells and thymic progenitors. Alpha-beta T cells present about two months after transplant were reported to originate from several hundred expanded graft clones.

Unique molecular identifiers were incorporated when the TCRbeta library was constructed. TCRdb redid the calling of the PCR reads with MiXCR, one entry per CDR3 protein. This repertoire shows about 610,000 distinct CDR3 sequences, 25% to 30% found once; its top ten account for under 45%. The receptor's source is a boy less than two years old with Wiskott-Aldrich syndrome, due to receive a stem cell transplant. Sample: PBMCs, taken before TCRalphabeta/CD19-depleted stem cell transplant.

As DNA, the CDR3 is TGCGCCAGCAGCCCGCACAGGGGAAGAATGGTCGAGCAGTACTTC. Translation gives CASSPHRGRMVEQYF. V gene TRBV5-1 combines with J gene TRBJ2-7, with 7 bases fitting TRBD1. Germline V lookup: CDR1 SGHRS, CDR2 YFSETQ. Germline trimming cut 4 bases from V and 6 bases from J; bases unmatched to any gene: 13. The CDR3 is 15 residues long.